Detailed here is one TCR beta chain. This clonotype has just a few counts. Its cognate antigen has yet to be identified. Within one base of it there is no much larger clone, and no base qualities were kept. Naive CD8 T cell libraries were made from around 18,000 to 910,000 sorted cells using 10%, 30% or 50% of purified RNA. Naive CD8 T cells were FACS-sorted as CD8+CD4-CCR7+CD45RA+ on a BD FACSAria II into RLT Plus buffer. To test detection sensitivity, Jurkat RNA equivalent to approximately ten TCR copies was spiked into samples of about 19,000-1,100,000 naive CD8 T cells. Enrichment of CD8 T cells was done with RosetteSep CD8+ T Cell Enrichment Cocktail plus Ficoll-Paque, and ACK red cell lysis came afterward. The library came from PCR. Sequencer: Illumina HiSeq 4000. Bulk TCR libraries were generated as previously described, with the TCR primers listed in Table S5 used. Purification of total RNA was performed with the Qiagen AllPrep DNA/RNA kit. Before analysis, reads from multiple sequencing runs of one library were combined. Concerning the study's data processing: Only reads with exact TCR constant sequence were kept, trimmed to 150 nt, and grouped by their 12-nt molecular barcodes. Reads within each barcode group were sub-clustered using a 15% Levenshtein threshold, and quality-weighted consensus sequences were constructed for each RNA molecule. Non-functional sequences were removed, as were lower-count sequences one edit away from another. Barcode sub-clusters with fewer than 20% of the maximum read count were removed, based on fitting two negative binomial distributions. TCRdb reanalyzed the raw reads on its own, using fastp at Q25 for trimming and MiXCR for clone calling, and kept in-frame beta chains. Duplicate CDR3 protein sequences are folded into a single record with the most common DNA and genes. Here the V and J calls rest on TCRdb's processing, not on the authors' analysis. This sample lists 490,000 or so distinct CDR3 sequences; roughly a fifth were detected once. The biggest ten clones account for 0.84% of the sample.

In the germline V gene (reference sequence), CDR1 corresponds to LNHDA and CDR2 to SQIVND. Deletion took 3 bases off V and 5 bases off J, with a span of 10 bases between the germline ends. From cysteine to phenylalanine, the CDR3 is 13 amino acids long. The entry retains the CDR3 DNA only, 39 bases that are in frame from base 1. The data derive from a study of molecular identifiers for immune sequencing clone quantification (dated by TCRdb to between 2017 and 2018). Regarding the research as a whole: In a replicate experiment, RNA from around 18,000 or 91,000 naive CD8 T cells was split into five aliquots, four of which were sequenced. CD8 T cells were used in a methods study to benchmark molecular-identifier clustering-based TCR repertoire sequencing (MIDCIRS) and TCR RNA copy counting. Paper-wide results and their limitations: When barcode sub-clustering was omitted, TCR diversity was inflated by chimeric consensus sequences, with chimeras reaching as high as 47%. Identical TCR molecules sharing a barcode could cause highly expanded clone sizes to be underestimated. Spiked-in Jurkat TCR RNA equivalent to a single cell was reported to be detectable even among 980,000 or so naive CD8 T cells. Modeling estimated about 2.8 recovered TCR RNA copies per cell, compared with about ten by digital PCR, which implies roughly 29% capture efficiency. In CMV-specific effector cells, clones with more than 20 RNA copies accounted for over 97% of molecules, whereas in naive cells such clones accounted for under 1%. Naive libraries contained spiked-in Jurkat TCR RNA (approximately nine copies' worth), which is not part of the donor repertoire.

Sequencing input: naive CD8+ T cells from blood, with Jurkat cell RNA spiked in. The cell subset or site label, as the study defines it: FACS-sorted CD8+CD4-CCR7+CD45RA+ naive T cells. The TCR was taken from a human donor in good health. Some libraries in this study had Jurkat cell RNA spiked in. The V and J genes are TRBV19 and TRBJ2-5, and TRBD1 may be the D gene, going by 6 matching bases. In nucleotides, the sequence is TGTGCCAGTAGTATTTCAGGGGCTGAGACCCAGTACTTC. This is translated as CASSISGAETQYF.